This T cell receptor beta chain was sequenced for a study of graft-versus-host responses after intestinal transplantation. For the study at large: Recipients had multivisceral, liver-intestinal, or isolated intestinal transplants. Each recipient received anti-thymocyte globulin induction, then tacrolimus and steroids for roughly 3 years. Study-wide findings and caveats: Some GvH clones appeared in ileal mucosa or blood before recipient bone marrow. Researchers found peak circulating GvH clone levels linked to early post-transplant HvG declines.

V was shortened by 3 bases and J by 5 bases, with 16 bases between the two germline ends. The CDR3 is 15 residues long. In germline, CDR1 is KGHSH, CDR2 LQKENI. Only in-frame clones appear in the TCRdb table, and some are missing; sequencing was by immunoSEQ multiplex PCR. The sample shows fewer than 150,000 clones, more than 80% of them seen only once. About this clone: Its antigen is undetermined.

The specimen was unstimulated CD4+ T cells sorted from spleen or lymph node cells, collected before intestinal transplant. The source of this sequence is a human donor who received an intestinal transplant. V gene TRBV18 combines with J gene TRBJ1-2; the D gene is possibly TRBD1 (5 bases). CDR3 nucleotide sequence: TGTGCCAGCTCACCTTTTGACAGTGCTGTTTATGGCTACACCTTC. This translates into CASSPFDSAVYGYTF.